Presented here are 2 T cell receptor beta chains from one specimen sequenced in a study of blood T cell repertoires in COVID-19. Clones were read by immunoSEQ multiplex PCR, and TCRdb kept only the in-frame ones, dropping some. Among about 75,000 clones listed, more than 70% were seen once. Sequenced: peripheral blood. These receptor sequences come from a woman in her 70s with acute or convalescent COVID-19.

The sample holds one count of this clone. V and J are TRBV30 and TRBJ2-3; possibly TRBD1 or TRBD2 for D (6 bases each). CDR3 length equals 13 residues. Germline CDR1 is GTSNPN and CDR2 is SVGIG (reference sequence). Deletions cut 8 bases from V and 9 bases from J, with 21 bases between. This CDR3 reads CAGGRGPPGTQYF. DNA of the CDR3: TGTGCCGGGGGGCGGGGCCCCCCTGGAACGCAGTATTTT.

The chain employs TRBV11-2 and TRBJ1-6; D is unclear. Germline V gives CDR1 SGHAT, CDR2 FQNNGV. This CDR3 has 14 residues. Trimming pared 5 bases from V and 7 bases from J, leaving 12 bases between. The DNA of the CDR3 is TGTGCCAGCAGCCCAAGCGGGTTAAATTCACCCCTCCACTTT. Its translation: CASSPSGLNSPLHF.